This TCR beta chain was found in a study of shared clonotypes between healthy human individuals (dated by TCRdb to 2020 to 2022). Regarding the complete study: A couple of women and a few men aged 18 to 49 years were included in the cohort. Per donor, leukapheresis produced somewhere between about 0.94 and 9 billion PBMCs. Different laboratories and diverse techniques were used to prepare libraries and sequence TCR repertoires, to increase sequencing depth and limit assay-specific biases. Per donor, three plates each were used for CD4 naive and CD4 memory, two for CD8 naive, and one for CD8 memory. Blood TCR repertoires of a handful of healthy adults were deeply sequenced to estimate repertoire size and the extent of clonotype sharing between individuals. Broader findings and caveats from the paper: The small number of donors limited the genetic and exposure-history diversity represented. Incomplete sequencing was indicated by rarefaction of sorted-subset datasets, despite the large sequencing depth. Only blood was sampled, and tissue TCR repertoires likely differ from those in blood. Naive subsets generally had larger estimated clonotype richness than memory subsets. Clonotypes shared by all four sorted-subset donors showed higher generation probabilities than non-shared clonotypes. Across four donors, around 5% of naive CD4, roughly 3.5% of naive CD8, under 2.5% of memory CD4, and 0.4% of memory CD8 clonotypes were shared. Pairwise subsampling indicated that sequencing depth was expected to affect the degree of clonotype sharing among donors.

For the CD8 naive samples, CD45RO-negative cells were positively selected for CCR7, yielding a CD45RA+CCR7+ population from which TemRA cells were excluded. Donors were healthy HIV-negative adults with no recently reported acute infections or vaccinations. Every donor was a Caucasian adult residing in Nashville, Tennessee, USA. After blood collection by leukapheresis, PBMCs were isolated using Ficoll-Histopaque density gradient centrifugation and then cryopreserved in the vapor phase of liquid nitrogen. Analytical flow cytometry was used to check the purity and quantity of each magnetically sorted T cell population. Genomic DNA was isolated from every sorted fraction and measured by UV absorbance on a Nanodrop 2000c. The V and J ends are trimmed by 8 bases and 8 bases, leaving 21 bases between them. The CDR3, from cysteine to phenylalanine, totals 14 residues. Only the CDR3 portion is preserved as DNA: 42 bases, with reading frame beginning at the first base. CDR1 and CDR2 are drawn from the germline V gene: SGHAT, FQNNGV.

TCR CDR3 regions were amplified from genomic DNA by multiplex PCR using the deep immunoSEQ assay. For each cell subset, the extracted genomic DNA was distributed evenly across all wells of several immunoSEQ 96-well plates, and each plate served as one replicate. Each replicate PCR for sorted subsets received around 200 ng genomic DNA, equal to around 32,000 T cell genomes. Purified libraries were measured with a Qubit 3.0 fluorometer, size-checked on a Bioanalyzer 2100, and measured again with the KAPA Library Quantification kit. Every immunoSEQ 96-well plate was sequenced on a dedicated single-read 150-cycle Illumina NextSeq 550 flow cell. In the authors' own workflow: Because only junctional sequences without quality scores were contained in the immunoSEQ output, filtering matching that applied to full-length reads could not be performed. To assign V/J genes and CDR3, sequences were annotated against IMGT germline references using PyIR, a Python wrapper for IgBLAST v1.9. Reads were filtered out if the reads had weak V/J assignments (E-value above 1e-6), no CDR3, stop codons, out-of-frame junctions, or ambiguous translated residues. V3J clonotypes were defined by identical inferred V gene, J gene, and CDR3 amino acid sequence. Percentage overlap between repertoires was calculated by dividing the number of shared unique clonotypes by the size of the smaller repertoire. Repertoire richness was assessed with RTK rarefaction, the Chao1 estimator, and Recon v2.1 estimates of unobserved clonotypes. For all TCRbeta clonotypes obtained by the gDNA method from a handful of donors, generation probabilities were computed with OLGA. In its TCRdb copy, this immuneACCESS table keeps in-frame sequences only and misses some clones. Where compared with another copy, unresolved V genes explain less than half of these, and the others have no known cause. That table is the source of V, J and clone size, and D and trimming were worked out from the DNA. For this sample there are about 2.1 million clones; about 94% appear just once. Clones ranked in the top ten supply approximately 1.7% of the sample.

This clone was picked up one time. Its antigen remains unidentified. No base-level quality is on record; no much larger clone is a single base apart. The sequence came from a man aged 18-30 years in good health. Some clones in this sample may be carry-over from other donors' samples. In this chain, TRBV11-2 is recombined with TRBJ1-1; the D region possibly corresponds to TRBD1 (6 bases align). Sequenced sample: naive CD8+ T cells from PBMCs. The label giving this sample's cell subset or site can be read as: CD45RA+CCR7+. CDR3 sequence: CASLGAGRGVEAFF. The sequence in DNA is TGTGCCAGCCTGGGGGCAGGTCGGGGAGTGGAAGCTTTCTTT.